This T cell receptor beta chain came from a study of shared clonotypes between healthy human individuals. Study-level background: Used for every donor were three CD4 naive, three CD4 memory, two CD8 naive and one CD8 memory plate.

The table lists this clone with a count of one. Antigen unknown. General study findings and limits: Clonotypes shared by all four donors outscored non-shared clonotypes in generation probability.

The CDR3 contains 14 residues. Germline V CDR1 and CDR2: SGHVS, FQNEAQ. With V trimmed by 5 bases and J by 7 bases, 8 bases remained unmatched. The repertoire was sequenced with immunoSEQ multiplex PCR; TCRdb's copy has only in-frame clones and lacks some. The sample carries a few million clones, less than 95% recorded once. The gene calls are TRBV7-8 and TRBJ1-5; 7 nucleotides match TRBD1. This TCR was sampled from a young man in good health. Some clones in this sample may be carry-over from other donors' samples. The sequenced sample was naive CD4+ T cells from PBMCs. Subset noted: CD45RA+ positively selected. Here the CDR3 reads CASSVSQGSQPQHF. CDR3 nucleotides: TGTGCCAGCAGCGTCTCACAGGGGAGCCAGCCCCAGCATTTT.